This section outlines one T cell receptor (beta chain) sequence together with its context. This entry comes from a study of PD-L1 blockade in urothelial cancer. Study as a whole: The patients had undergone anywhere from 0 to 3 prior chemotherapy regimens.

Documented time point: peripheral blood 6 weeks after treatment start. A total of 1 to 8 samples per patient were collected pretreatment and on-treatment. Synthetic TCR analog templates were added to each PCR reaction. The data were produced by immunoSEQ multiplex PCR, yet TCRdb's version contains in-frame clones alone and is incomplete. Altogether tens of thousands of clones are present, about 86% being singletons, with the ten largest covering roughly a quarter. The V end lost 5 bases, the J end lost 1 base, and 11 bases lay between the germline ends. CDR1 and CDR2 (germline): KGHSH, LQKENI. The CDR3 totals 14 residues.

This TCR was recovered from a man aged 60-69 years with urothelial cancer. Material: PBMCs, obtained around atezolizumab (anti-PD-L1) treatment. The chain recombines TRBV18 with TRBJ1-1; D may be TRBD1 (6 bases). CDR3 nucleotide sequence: TGTGCCAGCTCAGAGACAGGCGCGAACACTGAAGCTTTCTTT. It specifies CASSETGANTEAFF.